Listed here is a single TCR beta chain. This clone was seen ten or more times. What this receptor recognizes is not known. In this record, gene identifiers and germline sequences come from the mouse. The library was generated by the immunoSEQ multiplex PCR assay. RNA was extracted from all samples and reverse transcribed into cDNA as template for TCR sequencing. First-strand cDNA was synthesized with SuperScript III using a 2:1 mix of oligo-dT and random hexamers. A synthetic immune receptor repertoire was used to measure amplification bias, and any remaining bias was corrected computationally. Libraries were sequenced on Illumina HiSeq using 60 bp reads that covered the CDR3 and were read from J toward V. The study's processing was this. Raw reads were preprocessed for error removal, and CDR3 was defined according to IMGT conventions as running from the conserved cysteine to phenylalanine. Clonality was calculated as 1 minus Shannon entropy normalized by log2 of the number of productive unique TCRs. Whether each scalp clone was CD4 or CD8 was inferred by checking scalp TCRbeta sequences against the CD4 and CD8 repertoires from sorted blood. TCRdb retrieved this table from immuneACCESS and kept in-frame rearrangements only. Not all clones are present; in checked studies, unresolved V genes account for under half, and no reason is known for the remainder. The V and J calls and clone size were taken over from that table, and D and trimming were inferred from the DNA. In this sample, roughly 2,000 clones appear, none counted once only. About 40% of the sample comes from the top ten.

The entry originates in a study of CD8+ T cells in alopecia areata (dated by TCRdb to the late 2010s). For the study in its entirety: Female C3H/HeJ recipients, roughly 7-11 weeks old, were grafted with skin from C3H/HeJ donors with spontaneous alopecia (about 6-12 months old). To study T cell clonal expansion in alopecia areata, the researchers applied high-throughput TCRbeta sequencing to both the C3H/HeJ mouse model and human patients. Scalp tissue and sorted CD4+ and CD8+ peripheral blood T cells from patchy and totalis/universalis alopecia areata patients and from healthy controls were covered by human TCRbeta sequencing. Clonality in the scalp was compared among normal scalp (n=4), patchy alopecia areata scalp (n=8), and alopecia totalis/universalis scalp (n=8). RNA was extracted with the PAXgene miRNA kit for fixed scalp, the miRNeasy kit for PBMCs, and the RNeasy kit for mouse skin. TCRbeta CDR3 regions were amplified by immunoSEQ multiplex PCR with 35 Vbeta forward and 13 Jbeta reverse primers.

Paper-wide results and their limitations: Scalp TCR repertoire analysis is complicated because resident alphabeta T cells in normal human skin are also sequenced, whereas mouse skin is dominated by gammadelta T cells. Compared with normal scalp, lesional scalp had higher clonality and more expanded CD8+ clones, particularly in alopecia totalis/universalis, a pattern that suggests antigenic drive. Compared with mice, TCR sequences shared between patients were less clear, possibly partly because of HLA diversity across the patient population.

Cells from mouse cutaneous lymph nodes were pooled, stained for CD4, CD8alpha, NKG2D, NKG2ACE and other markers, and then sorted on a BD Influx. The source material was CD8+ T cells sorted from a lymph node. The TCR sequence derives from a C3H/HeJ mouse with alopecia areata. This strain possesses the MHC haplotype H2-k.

The CDR3 protein sequence reads: CTCSADRYNSPLYF. Partial CDR3 DNA: TGCACCTGCAGTGCAGACAGGTATAATTCGCCC. The chain was built from TRBV1 and TRBJ1-6, with the D gene too uncertain to name. The read ends 3 residues before the CDR3 terminus; that terminus is restored from the germline J gene. TRBJ1-6 is sorted into the ORF group, with uncertain function. Taken from cysteine to phenylalanine, the CDR3 has 14 residues. Sequencing covers 33 bases of the CDR3, shown here with the frame starting at base 1. CDR1 NSQYPW and CDR2 LRSPGD are derived from the germline V gene (reference sequence). V is cut by 0 bases and J by 4 bases, and the space between the germline ends is 4 bases.